This T cell receptor (beta chain) was retrieved from a study of T cells in Graves' hyperthyroidism and ophthalmopathy. This clonotype appeared many times. TCR beta CDR3 region amplification was performed from RNA transcripts. The HTBI primer set drove a first-round RT-PCR of the TCR CDR3. TCRdb re-derived calls from the multiplex PCR reads in MiXCR, one entry per CDR3 protein. The sample lists 95,000 to 110,000 distinct CDR3 sequences, roughly 47% seen once, with about a quarter in the top ten. The CDR3 covers 17 residues. The V gene's germline CDR1 is SGHAT and CDR2 FQNNGV. Trimming left V 5 bases short and J 0 bases short, with 20 bases between.

The sequencing input was blood. V usage is TRBV11-2 and J usage is TRBJ2-7, with D uncertain. The sequence derives from a man aged 35-49 years with Graves' hyperthyroidism. The CDR3 region is CASSGPWRSVLSYEQYF. The CDR3 nucleotides are TGTGCCAGCAGCGGACCATGGAGAAGCGTCCTCTCCTACGAGCAGTACTTC.